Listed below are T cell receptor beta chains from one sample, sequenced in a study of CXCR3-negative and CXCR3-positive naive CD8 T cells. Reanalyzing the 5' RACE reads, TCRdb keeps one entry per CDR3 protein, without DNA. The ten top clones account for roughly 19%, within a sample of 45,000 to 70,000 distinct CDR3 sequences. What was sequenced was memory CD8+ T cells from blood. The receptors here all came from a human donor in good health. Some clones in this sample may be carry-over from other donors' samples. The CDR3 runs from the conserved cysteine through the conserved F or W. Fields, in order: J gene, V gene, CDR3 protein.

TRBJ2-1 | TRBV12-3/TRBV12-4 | CASSDGANEQFF
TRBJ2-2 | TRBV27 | CASSFTGELFF
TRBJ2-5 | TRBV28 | CASSPSVLAGILETQYF
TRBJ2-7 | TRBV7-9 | CASSTGGGIEQYF
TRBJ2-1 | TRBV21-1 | CARPACIIGDNEQFF
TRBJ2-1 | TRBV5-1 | CASSSGTSGSNYNEQFF
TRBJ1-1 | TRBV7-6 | CASRSDPGTEAFF
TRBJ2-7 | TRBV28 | CASTPGRGSYEQYF
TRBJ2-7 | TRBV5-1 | CASSLGWGQETYEQYF
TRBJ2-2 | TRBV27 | CASSVRGRDTGELFF
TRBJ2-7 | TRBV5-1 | CASKGTGGASYEQYF
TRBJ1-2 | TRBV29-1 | CSVEDGDGYGYTF
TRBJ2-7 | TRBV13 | CASSSTGVWEQYF
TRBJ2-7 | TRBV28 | CASSFLVPSYEQYF
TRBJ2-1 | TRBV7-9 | CASSSGLAGTNEQFF
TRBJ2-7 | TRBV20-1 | CSARSRDTLYEQYF
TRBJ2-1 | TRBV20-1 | CSARREGERSEQFF
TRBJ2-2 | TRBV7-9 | CASSPTTTELFF
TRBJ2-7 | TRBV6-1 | CASSEGTSGSYEQYF
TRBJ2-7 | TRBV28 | CASSLLDNRPSYEQYF
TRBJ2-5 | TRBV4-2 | CASSQDGPQETQYF
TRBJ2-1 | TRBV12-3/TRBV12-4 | CASSHGGAYNEQFF
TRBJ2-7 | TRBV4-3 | CASSQARGVEQYF
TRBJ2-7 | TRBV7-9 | CASSSEGVEQYF
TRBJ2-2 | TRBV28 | CASSPRDSHTGELFF
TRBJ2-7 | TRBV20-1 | CSARGQGSYEQYF
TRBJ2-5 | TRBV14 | CASSQDVGTSMAQYF
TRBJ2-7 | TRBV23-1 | CASSPQGETPGDEQYF
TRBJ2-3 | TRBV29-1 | CSVDPAGALTDTQYF